One T cell receptor beta chain is described in this entry. Antigen specificity is unknown. 60 Vbeta and 13 Jbeta primers were used in PCR. This table comes from immunoSEQ multiplex PCR, and its TCRdb copy is limited to in-frame clones, with some not included. Of 90,000 to 130,000 clones in the sample, roughly 68% were seen once. The sample belongs to a study of cytomegalovirus exposure and HLA in healthy donors. Whole-study findings and limits: Most TCR sequences were rare, but some public TCRs occurred in many donors. For presence/absence analyses, sequencing depth was assumed to be roughly uniform across donors. The HLA-A and HLA-B alleles of most subjects were reportedly predicted accurately from TCR beta sequences. The authors listed 150 or so TCR beta chains as cytomegalovirus-associated.

V lost 0 bases and J 3 bases, leaving 9 bases between the germline ends. The CDR3 is 14 amino acids. The germline V gene encodes CDR1 ENHRY and CDR2 SYGVKD. The genes are TRBV10-3 and TRBJ2-7; D might be TRBD1 (6 bases). This TCR was sampled from a woman in her thirties in good health and CMV-seronegative. The sequenced material came from PBMCs. The CDR3, as DNA: TGTGCCATCAGTGAGTCAGTGGACAGCTACGAGCAGTACTTC. Translated, it gives CAISESVDSYEQYF.